Detailed here is one T cell receptor beta chain. The clone's antigen remains unknown. No qualities accompany the bases; no much larger clone lies one base away. The entry originates in a study of identical twins (dated by TCRdb to between 2015 and 2016). Regarding the complete study: To test whether fetal clonotypes persist, this study deep-sequenced TCR alpha and beta repertoires from monozygotic twins, from unrelated adults of various ages, and from cord blood. To rule out contamination, the twin experiments were replicated at different times with different library preparation protocols. The study at large found these results: Because the same donors could not be followed over many years, the conclusions relied on cross-sectional statistical analysis. The excess sharing between twins in beta out-of-frame sequences was weaker because fewer shared sequences reduced the signal-to-noise ratio. In monozygotic twins, recombination models systematically underestimated out-of-frame TCR alpha sharing, but the models matched the sharing seen between unrelated individuals. Abundant cord blood beta clonotypes had fewer insertions, young adult naive repertoires showed a similar but weaker trend, and memory repertoires showed no such trend. Compared with coincidental sharing between unrelated individuals, out-of-frame TCR alpha sequences shared between twins showed an excess of sequences with low generation probability. Invariant T cells such as MAIT and iNKT could partly confound zero-insertion analyses, although diverse VJ usage argued against such confounding for most clonotypes.

Every donor was a healthy Caucasian. The twin cohort consisted of three pairs of female monozygotic twins, all aged roughly 18 to 29 years. Positive isolation kits from Invitrogen were used to isolate CD4+ and CD8+ T cell populations. CDR1 and CDR2 are drawn from the germline V gene: SGDLS, YYNGEE. The CDR3, cysteine through phenylalanine, is 14 amino acids long. Only the CDR3 part of the read is kept: 42 bases, read in frame from the first base. V loses 4 bases, J loses 0 bases, and the germline ends lie 8 bases apart. The library was generated by 5' RACE. The run used an Illumina HiSeq 2000. Template switching introduced a universal primer binding site; the final cDNA contained a unique molecular identifier, enabling accurate counting of TCR cDNA molecules. Specific primers in the conserved constant-segment region were used to synthesize first-strand cDNA for TCR alpha and beta chains. Each cDNA library was double barcoded, with a SMART-Mk sample barcode plus Illumina barcodes, to control for contamination. TruSeq adapter sequences, together with Illumina sample barcodes, were added in two successive PCR steps. The TCR alpha and beta cDNA libraries were sequenced on the Illumina HiSeq platform using custom primers. The authors processed their data as follows. MiGEC was used to process raw reads and extract unique molecular identifiers, and MiXCR was used to find CDR3 positions. For each individual, recombination models were inferred using an EM algorithm with the repgenHMM and IGoR tools. Shared clonotype analysis was performed with the tcR package in R, normalizing sharing by the product of cloneset sizes. To study raw recombination free of thymic and clonal selection effects, out-of-frame nonproductive sequences were analyzed. Using fastp trimming at Q25 and MiXCR clonotype assembly, TCRdb reanalyzed the public sequencing data and kept in-frame beta chains. When rows share a CDR3 protein, they turn into one entry using the most common DNA and genes. V and J calls and clone size were set by TCRdb, not the authors. This sample lists more than 400,000 distinct CDR3 sequences; about 16% were detected once. Jointly, the top ten make up nearly 0.45% of the sample.

These records were also assigned to another study, of yellow fever vaccine responses in identical twins. The second investigation adds: According to the authors, the vaccine-induced T cell response in identical twins seemed to be partly convergent and partly specific to each individual. Focusing on identical twins, the study followed the T cell clones that responded to the vaccine, and did so with precision.

This receptor chain uses TRBV9 and TRBJ1-3; confidence is insufficient to name the D gene. Sequencing was performed on CD4+ T cells sorted from blood. The receptor comes from a woman younger than 30 in good health. The nucleotide sequence is TGTGCCAGCAGCAAACAGAGCTCTGGAAACACCATATATTTT. The translation is CASSKQSSGNTIYF. Full variable domain (CDR3 extended with the reference TRBV9 and TRBJ1-3 proteins): DSGVTQTPKHLITATGQRVTLRCSPRSGDLSVYWYQQSLDQGLQFLIQYYNGEERAKGNILERFSAQQFPDLHSELNLSSLELGDSALYFCASSKQSSGNTIYFGEGSWLTVV.